A single sample gave rise to the 31 T cell receptor beta chains below, sequenced in a study of cytomegalovirus exposure and HLA in healthy donors. 13 Jbeta primers and 60 Vbeta primers were used for the PCR. Sequencing used immunoSEQ multiplex PCR; TCRdb keeps in-frame clones, though not all of them. This sample has roughly 200,000 clones; roughly 85% occur once, and the top ten carry over 2%. Sequencing was performed on PBMCs. These receptors originate from a woman aged 45-60 years in good health and CMV-seronegative.

This clone was counted only a few times. This rearrangement joins TRBV5-1 to TRBJ2-1, with D perhaps matching TRBD1 (6 bases). The ends were cut back, 4 bases at V and 10 bases at J, with 21 bases in the middle. Germline lookup yields CDR1 SGHRS and CDR2 YFSETQ. The CDR3 totals 15 residues. The CDR3 DNA reads as TGCGCCAGCAGCACCGGGACAATAGGATCGGGGGAGCAGTTCTTC. Translating gives CASSTGTIGSGEQFF. Full variable domain (missing parts from reference TRBV5-1 and TRBJ2-1): KAGVTQTPRYLIKTRGQQVTLSCSPISGHRSVSWYQQTPGQGLQFLFEYFSETQRNKGNFPGRFSGRQFSNSRSEMNVSTLELGDSALYLCASSTGTIGSGEQFFGPGTRLTVL.

The rearrangement joins TRBV5-5 to TRBJ2-5; 13 bases map to TRBD2. The CDR3 is 16 amino acids. The V and J ends lost 3 bases and 4 bases, in that order; junction bases with no gene match: 6. Germline V gene data show CDR1 as SGHKS and CDR2 as YYEKEE (reference sequence). The chain's CDR3 is CASSSIRTSGGETQYF. The CDR3 nucleotides read TGTGCCAGCAGCTCCATCCGGACTAGCGGGGGAGAGACCCAGTACTTC. The variable domain in full, completed from reference TRBV5-5 and TRBJ2-5, reads DAGVTQSPTHLIKTRGQQVTLRCSPISGHKSVSWYQQVLGQGPQFIFQYYEKEERGRGNFPDRFSARQFPNYSSELNVNALLLGDSALYLCASSSIRTSGGETQYFGPGTRLLVL.

The chain is built from TRBV14 and TRBJ2-7; no reliable D call. Per germline, CDR1 SGHDN and CDR2 FVKESK. This CDR3 contains 11 residues. The germline V and J ends were trimmed by 1 base and 9 bases, with 7 bases remaining between them. For the CDR3, the DNA is TGTGCCAGCAGCCAAGCGTCTAGGCAGTACTTC. It codes for CASSQASRQYF.

The chain carries TRBV27 and TRBJ1-2; TRBD1 might be the D (5 bases). Germline V gene data show CDR1 as MNHEY and CDR2 as SMNVEV (reference sequence). Trimming took 0 bases from V and 8 from J, leaving 10 bases between them. This CDR3 is 13 amino acids long. The CDR3 DNA sequence: TGTGCCAGCAGTTTATCAGGGCGGGACGGCTACACCTTC. It is translated as CASSLSGRDGYTF.

V and J are TRBV7-8 and TRBJ2-1, with D perhaps TRBD2 (5 bases). The germline gives CDR1 SGHVS, CDR2 FQNEAQ. This CDR3 is 15 amino acids long. V gave up 5 bases and J gave up 5 bases, with 16 bases separating them. The CDR3: CASSRGLVGNNEQFF. As DNA, the CDR3 is TGTGCCAGCAGCCGCGGGTTGGTGGGTAACAATGAGCAGTTCTTC.

The V gene is TRBV28, the J gene TRBJ1-1; D gene uncertain. This CDR3 region has 14 residues. Germline-derived CDR1 and CDR2 are MDHEN and SYDVKM. V was clipped by 3 bases and J by 0 bases, with 8 bases between them. CDR3 sequence reads: CASSFGRVNTEAFF. CDR3 nucleotide sequence: TGTGCCAGCAGTTTTGGGCGGGTGAACACTGAAGCTTTCTTT.

Here the CDR3 reads CASSPDRAFCEQYF. The CDR3 nucleotides are TGTGCCAGCAGTCCAGACAGGGCCTTTTGCGAGCAGTACTTC. The J gene is TRBJ2-7, the V gene TRBV28, with TRBD1 identical over 7 bases. This CDR3 has 14 residues. The trim removed 5 bases at V and 6 bases at J, leaving 10 bases unmatched. Germline values: CDR1 MDHEN, CDR2 SYDVKM.

This rearrangement joins TRBV28 to TRBJ1-1, with D possibly being TRBD1 (5 bases). Trimming cost V 4 bases and J 0 bases, with 9 bases left between them. Germline loops: CDR1 MDHEN, CDR2 SYDVKM. The CDR3 is made up of 14 amino acids. The DNA for the CDR3 is TGTGCCAGCAGTTCTGGACAAGTGAACACTGAAGCTTTCTTT. Amino acid sequence: CASSSGQVNTEAFF.

The rearrangement links TRBV6-5 to TRBJ1-1; D possibly corresponds to TRBD1 (6 bases). V dropped 7 bases and J dropped 7 bases, with 22 bases sitting between them. Germline-derived CDR1 and CDR2 are MNHEY and SVGAGI. This CDR3 has 15 residues. In DNA form, the CDR3 reads TGTGCCAGCACTGTACGGGGACACGGCCTAGGTGAAGCTTTCTTT. Its translation is CASTVRGHGLGEAFF.

This clone was counted once. The sample contains more than one DNA sequence encoding this CDR3. V is TRBV2 and J is TRBJ2-7; D uncertain. Trimming took off 3 bases at V and 5 bases at J, with 14 bases between the two ends. Germline V gene data show CDR1 as SNHLY and CDR2 as FYNNEI. This CDR3 contains 14 residues. Here the CDR3 DNA reads TGTGCCAGCAGTGATGCGTCTAGGATCGACGAGCAGTACTTC. This codes for CASSDASRIDEQYF.

This chain joins TRBV7-2 and TRBJ1-2; 7 positions match TRBD1. CDR1 is SGHTA and CDR2 is FQGNSA in the germline V gene. The CDR3 is 14 residues long. Losses at the gene ends were 7 bases for V and 2 bases for J; bases not matched to a gene: 7. This CDR3 reads CASTPDRRNYGYTF. The CDR3 nucleotides read TGTGCCAGCACCCCGGACAGGAGGAACTATGGCTACACCTTC.

The V and J genes are TRBV27 and TRBJ2-1; D might be TRBD2 (6 bases). V dropped 5 bases and J dropped 5 bases, with 19 bases sitting between them. Germline V CDR1 and CDR2: MNHEY, SMNVEV (reference sequence). CDR3 size: 16 residues. CDR3 region: CASSPLGGAKDNEQFF. For the CDR3, the DNA is TGTGCCAGCAGTCCCTTGGGGGGAGCTAAAGACAATGAGCAGTTCTTC.

The V and J genes are TRBV7-2 and TRBJ1-2; D gene unclear. V was trimmed by 5 bases and J by 6 bases, leaving 16 bases between them. Germline V lookup: CDR1 SGHTA, CDR2 FQGNSA. The CDR3 covers 14 residues. CDR3 sequence (DNA): TGTGCCAGCAGCGTGGGCCCCCCACCGGATGGCTACACCTTC. Protein sequence: CASSVGPPPDGYTF.

The chain employs TRBV29-1 and TRBJ2-1; 7 bases are a match to TRBD2. The CDR3 is made up of 14 amino acids. Trimming took 3 bases from V and 0 from J; bases not matched to a gene: 2. CDR1 is SQVTM and CDR2 is ANQGSEA in the germline V gene. The CDR3 DNA reads as TGCAGCGTTGAGGGGGGGAGCTCCTACAATGAGCAGTTCTTC. As protein: CSVEGGSSYNEQFF.

The chain links TRBV4-1 to TRBJ1-1, with a weak D call TRBD1 (5 bases). The V and J ends lost 5 bases and 0 bases respectively, with 13 bases between them. The CDR3 runs to 15 residues. Looked up from germline, CDR1 is MGHRA and CDR2 is YSYEKL. The CDR3 is CASSSGFGVNTEAFF. In nucleotides, the CDR3 is TGCGCCAGCAGCTCAGGGTTTGGGGTGAACACTGAAGCTTTCTTT.

This sequence joins TRBV6-1 and TRBJ2-5; 10 bases map to TRBD1. There are 14 residues in the CDR3. With 7 bases clipped from V and 4 bases from J, the junction kept 6 bases outside the gene matches. The germline gives CDR1 MNHNS, CDR2 SASEGT. The CDR3 DNA reads as TGTGCCAGCAACCTGGGACAGGGGATAGAGACCCAGTACTTC. Its protein product is CASNLGQGIETQYF.

The rearrangement uses TRBV30 and TRBJ1-2; 9 bases agree with TRBD1. The CDR3 is made up of 14 amino acids. V was clipped by 4 bases and J by 4 bases; unmatched bases: 7. Germline loops: CDR1 GTSNPN, CDR2 SVGIG (reference sequence). CDR3 region: CAWTTGQGTYGYTF. CDR3 DNA sequence: TGTGCCTGGACCACTGGACAGGGGACCTATGGCTACACCTTC.

The chain employs TRBV6-1 and TRBJ1-1; D not resolved. Trimming took 2 bases from V and 3 from J, leaving 7 bases between them. CDR3 size: 13 residues. Germline assignment: CDR1 MNHNS and CDR2 SASEGT. CDR3 nucleotide sequence: TGTGCCAGCAGTGAAATACTACACACTGAAGCTTTCTTT. Amino acid sequence: CASSEILHTEAFF.

The chain uses TRBV11-2 and TRBJ2-2; TRBD2 agrees at 7 bases. Germline CDR1 and CDR2: SGHAT and FQNNGV. CDR3 length equals 15 residues. J lost 5 bases, V lost 1 base, and 4 bases had no gene match. CDR3 nucleotides: TGTGCCAGCAGCTTAGGCGGGAGCGGAACCGGGGAGCTGTTTTTT. Its protein is CASSLGGSGTGELFF.

The rearrangement links TRBV29-1 to TRBJ2-5; perhaps TRBD1 as D (5 bases). The CDR3 has 12 amino acids. Germline V gene lookup returns CDR1 SQVTM and CDR2 ANQGSEA. V dropped 7 bases and J dropped 2 bases, with 11 bases sitting between them. CDR3 bases: TGCAGCGCCCGACAGATACAAGAGACCCAGTACTTC. As protein: CSARQIQETQYF.

There are a few counts of this clone. The chain recombines TRBV19 with TRBJ2-4; TRBD2 matches 8 bases. Losses at the gene ends were 8 bases for V and 0 bases for J; bases not matched to a gene: 6. The length of the CDR3 is 15 residues. The germline V gene encodes CDR1 LNHDA and CDR2 SQIVND (reference sequence). The CDR3 spells CASRIAGLAKNIQYF. CDR3 bases: TGTGCCAGTCGGATAGCGGGGTTAGCCAAAAACATTCAGTACTTC.

This chain joins TRBV5-5 and TRBJ2-7; TRBD2 is a possible D gene (5 bases). Trimming left V 0 bases short and J 0 bases short, with 7 bases between. Per germline, CDR1 SGHKS and CDR2 YYEKEE (reference sequence). This CDR3 has 14 amino acids. The CDR3 loop reads CASSLAGSSYEQYF. CDR3 DNA sequence: TGTGCCAGCAGCTTGGCGGGAAGCTCCTACGAGCAGTACTTC.

In its sample, this clone was seen once. The V gene is TRBV5-5, the J gene TRBJ1-5; D unresolved. Germline CDR1 SGHKS, CDR2 YYEKEE (reference sequence). This CDR3 region has 17 residues. Trimming removed 5 bases from V and 4 bases from J, with 22 bases in between. This CDR3 reads CASSFDLVLERNQPQHF. The DNA for the CDR3 is TGTGCCAGCAGTTTTGACTTAGTTTTGGAGAGGAATCAGCCCCAGCATTTT.

The CDR3 nucleotides are TGTGCCAGCAGAGAAACGGGACTAGCGGGTCAAGAGACCCAGTACTTC. It codes for CASRETGLAGQETQYF. The V gene is TRBV6-1, the J gene TRBJ2-5, with TRBD2 matching over 12 bases. The ends lost 6 bases at V and 2 bases at J; junction bases unmatched: 7. Germline CDR1 and CDR2: MNHNS and SASEGT. This CDR3 comprises 16 residues.

This clone was observed once. This chain joins TRBV30 and TRBJ1-3; D gene unclear. CDR3 length equals 11 residues. V dropped 3 bases and J dropped 2 bases, with 2 bases sitting between them. CDR1 and CDR2 from the germline V gene are GTSNPN and SVGIG (reference sequence). CDR3 nucleotide sequence: TGTGCCTGGAGCGCTGGAAACACCATATATTTT. It codes for CAWSAGNTIYF.

Only one count was recorded for this clone. The rearrangement joins TRBV11-2 to TRBJ1-1; no reliable D call. CDR3 length: 17 residues. The germline V gene has CDR1 SGHAT and CDR2 FQNNGV. V was shortened by 4 bases and J by 5 bases, with 23 bases between the two germline ends. This CDR3 is CASSSPSGVLRRTEAFF. CDR3 DNA: TGTGCCAGCAGCTCTCCTTCCGGGGTCTTAAGGAGGACTGAAGCTTTCTTT.

The chain joins TRBV4-3 to TRBJ1-2; 8 bases fit TRBD1. Germline trimming cut 0 bases from V and 4 bases from J; bases unmatched to any gene: 4. The CDR3 is made up of 15 amino acids. CDR1 is LGHNA and CDR2 is YSLEER in the germline V gene. The CDR3 is CASSQEGQGGYGYTF. In DNA, the CDR3 is TGCGCCAGCAGCCAAGAAGGACAGGGAGGCTATGGCTACACCTTC.

The chain links TRBV6-1 to TRBJ2-7, with unresolved D. The germline V gene has CDR1 MNHNS and CDR2 SASEGT. There are 12 residues in the CDR3. V was trimmed by 1 base and J by 5 bases, leaving 6 bases between them. The CDR3 region is CASSEGQNEQYF. CDR3 nucleotide sequence: TGTGCCAGCAGTGAAGGGCAGAACGAGCAGTACTTC.

The chain links TRBV28 to TRBJ2-7, with D possibly being TRBD2 (6 bases). CDR1 and CDR2 from the germline V gene are MDHEN and SYDVKM. The CDR3 loop spans 14 amino acids. Trimming shortened V by 6 bases and J by 6 bases, and 18 bases separated the two germline ends. The CDR3 protein is CASRERRGASEQYF. In DNA, the CDR3 is TGTGCCAGCAGGGAGAGGAGGGGCGCCTCCGAGCAGTACTTC.

The V call is TRBV5-1, the J call TRBJ2-1; 11 bases map to TRBD2. This CDR3 is 16 amino acids long. Germline values: CDR1 SGHRS, CDR2 YFSETQ. V trimming: 1 base; J trimming: 8 bases; junction bases outside the gene matches: 8. CDR3: CASSLTSGRRRDEQFF. The CDR3 DNA sequence: TGCGCCAGCAGCTTGACTAGCGGGAGACGCCGCGATGAGCAGTTCTTC.

The V gene is TRBV28, the J gene TRBJ1-1; 8 positions agree with TRBD1. This CDR3 has 15 residues. The germline CDR1 and CDR2 sequences are MDHEN and SYDVKM. Germline trimming cut 1 base from V and 4 bases from J; bases unmatched to any gene: 5. The CDR3 sequence: CASSLFQGASTEAFF. CDR3 nucleotide sequence: TGTGCCAGCAGTTTATTCCAGGGGGCTAGCACTGAAGCTTTCTTT.